Shown below are 2 T cell receptor beta chains from a single sample sequenced in a study of blood T cell repertoires in COVID-19 (dated by TCRdb to about 2020). Libraries were prepared through the immunoSEQ multiplex PCR assay. The immuneACCESS repertoire file appears here via TCRdb, limited to in-frame rearrangements. These files lack a portion of the clones; in checked studies, under half of the deficit traces to unresolved V genes, and the cause of the others is not known. The sample profile shows approximately 17,000 clones; nearly 90% of them were found once. 40% to 55% of the sample is held by the ten biggest clonotypes. What was sequenced was peripheral blood. These receptors were taken from a human donor in a cohort sampled during active COVID-19.

The chain couples TRBV6-5 to TRBJ2-5, with 8 bases matching TRBD2. This CDR3 has 16 amino acids. Germline assignment: CDR1 MNHEY and CDR2 SVGAGI. With V trimmed by 0 bases and J by 5 bases, 8 bases remained unmatched. CDR3 region: CASSYSAGGYTETQYF. CDR3 bases: TGTGCCAGCAGTTACTCGGCGGGGGGCTACACGGAGACCCAGTACTTC.

This rearrangement joins TRBV13 to TRBJ2-3, with unresolved D. In germline, CDR1 is PRHDT, CDR2 FYEKMQ (reference sequence). The CDR3 runs to 13 residues. V lost 4 bases to trimming and J lost 0 bases, with 5 bases between them. CDR3 sequence: CASSSLSTDTQYF. CDR3 nucleotide sequence: TGTGCCAGCAGCTCCCTTAGCACAGATACGCAGTATTTT.